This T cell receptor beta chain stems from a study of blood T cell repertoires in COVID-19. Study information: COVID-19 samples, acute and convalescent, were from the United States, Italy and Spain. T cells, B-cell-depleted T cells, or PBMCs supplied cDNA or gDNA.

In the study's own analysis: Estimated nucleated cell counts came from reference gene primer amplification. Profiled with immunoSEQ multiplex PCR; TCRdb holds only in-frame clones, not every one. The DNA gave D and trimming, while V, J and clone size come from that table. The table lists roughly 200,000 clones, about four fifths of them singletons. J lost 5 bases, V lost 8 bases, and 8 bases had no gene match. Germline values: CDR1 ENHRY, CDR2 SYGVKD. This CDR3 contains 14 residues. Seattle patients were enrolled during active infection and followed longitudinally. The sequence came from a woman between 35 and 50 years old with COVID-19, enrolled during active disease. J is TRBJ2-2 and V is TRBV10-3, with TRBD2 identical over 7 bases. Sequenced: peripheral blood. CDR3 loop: CAIGGAGDTGELFF. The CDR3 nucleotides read TGTGCCATCGGAGGGGCGGGGGATACCGGGGAGCTGTTTTTT.